These 3 T cell receptor beta chains were all obtained from the same sample, sequenced in a study of T cells in localized non-small cell lung cancer. Measured with immunoSEQ multiplex PCR; TCRdb has only the in-frame clones, and not every one. Among approximately 30,000 clones listed, approximately 72% were seen once. This specimen was peripheral blood, taken before any cancer treatment. All receptors come from a male donor at least 60 years old with stage II squamous cell lung carcinoma.

The chain recombines TRBV11-1 with TRBJ2-7, with D tentatively TRBD1 (5 bases). The length of the CDR3 is 14 residues. The V gene's germline CDR1 is SGHAT and CDR2 FQDESV (reference sequence). Trimming shortened V by 3 bases and J by 1 base, and 10 bases separated the two germline ends. CDR3 in DNA: TGTGCCAGCAGCTTCTCGGACACGTCCTACGAGCAGTACTTC. Translation gives CASSFSDTSYEQYF.

This rearrangement joins TRBV29-1 to TRBJ2-1, with TRBD2 identical over 9 bases. V lost 1 base, J lost 7 bases, and 14 bases stayed unmatched. Germline V gene data show CDR1 as SQVTM and CDR2 as ANQGSEA. The CDR3 runs 17 residues. CDR3 sequence reads: CSVEALVGGGARNEQFF. DNA of the CDR3: TGCAGCGTTGAAGCTCTCGTTGGCGGGGGGGCACGGAATGAGCAGTTCTTC.

The rearrangement links TRBV6-1 to TRBJ2-1; D is possibly TRBD1 or TRBD2 (5 bases each). V lost 4 bases and J lost 3, with 13 bases in between. Looked up from germline, CDR1 is MNHNS and CDR2 is SASEGT. The CDR3 has 15 amino acids. The CDR3 loop reads CASSAGLTVYNEQFF. DNA for the CDR3: TGTGCCAGCAGTGCCGGACTGACAGTCTACAATGAGCAGTTCTTC.